This T cell receptor beta chain stems from a study of T cells in Graves' hyperthyroidism and ophthalmopathy. This CDR3 spans 13 amino acids. Deletions cut 8 bases from V and 8 bases from J, with 16 bases between. From germline, CDR1 is MGHRA and CDR2 YSYEKL. This clonotype was observed a handful of times. Template material for amplifying TCR beta CDR3 regions consisted of RNA transcripts. HTBI primers were employed in a first-round RT-PCR of the TCR CDR3. TCRdb re-called the multiplex PCR reads with MiXCR, one entry per CDR3 protein. This table holds some 440,000 distinct CDR3 sequences, around 16% found once. For Graves' hyperthyroidism to be stable, ophthalmopathy could not progress within 18 months. Clinical symptoms, serum thyroxine, TRAb, thyroid ultrasound and orbital computed tomography established diagnosis.

This TCR came from a woman aged 18-29 years with Graves' hyperthyroidism. V usage is TRBV4-1 and J usage is TRBJ2-1; tentatively, D is TRBD1 (5 bases). Sequenced: blood. The CDR3 here is CASARAWGDEQFF. The CDR3 nucleotides are TGCGCCAGCGCACGGGCGTGGGGCGATGAGCAGTTCTTC.